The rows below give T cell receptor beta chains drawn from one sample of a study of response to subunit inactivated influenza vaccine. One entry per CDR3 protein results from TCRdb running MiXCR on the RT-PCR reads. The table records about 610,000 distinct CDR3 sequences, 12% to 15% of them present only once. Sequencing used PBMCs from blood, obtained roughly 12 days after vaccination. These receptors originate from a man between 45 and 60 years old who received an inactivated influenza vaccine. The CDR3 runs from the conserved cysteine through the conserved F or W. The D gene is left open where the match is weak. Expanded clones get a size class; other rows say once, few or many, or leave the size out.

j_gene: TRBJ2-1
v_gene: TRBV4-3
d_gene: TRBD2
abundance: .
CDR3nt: TGCGCCAGCAGCCATAAAGCTAGCGGGAGGTCCTACAATGAGCAGTTCTTC
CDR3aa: CASSHKASGRSYNEQFF

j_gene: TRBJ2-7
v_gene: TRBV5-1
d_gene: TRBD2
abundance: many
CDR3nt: TGCGCCAGCAGCTTGGCCCTAGCGGGGGACTCCTACGAGCAGTACTTC
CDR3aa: CASSLALAGDSYEQYF

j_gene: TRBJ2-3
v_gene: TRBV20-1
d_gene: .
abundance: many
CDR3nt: TGCAGTGCTAGCGTGGACTACCTCGAAGATACGCAGTATTTT
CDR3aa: CSASVDYLEDTQYF

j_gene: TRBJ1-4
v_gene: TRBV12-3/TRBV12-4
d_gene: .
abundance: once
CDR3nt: TGTGCCAGCAGGATCGGGACGCTTAATGAAAAACTGTTTTTT
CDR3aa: CASRIGTLNEKLFF

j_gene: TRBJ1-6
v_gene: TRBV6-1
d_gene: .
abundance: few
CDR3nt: TGTGCCAGCACGGGGGGGCGTAATTCACCCCTCCACTTT
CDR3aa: CASTGGRNSPLHF

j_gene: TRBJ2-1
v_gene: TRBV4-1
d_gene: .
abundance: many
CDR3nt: TGCGCCAGCAGCCAAAAGGGGGTACAGCAGTTCTTC
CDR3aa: CASSQKGVQQFF

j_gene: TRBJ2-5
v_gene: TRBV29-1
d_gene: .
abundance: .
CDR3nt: TGCAGCGTTGAATCAGGGCAAGAGACCCAGTACTTC
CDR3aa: CSVESGQETQYF

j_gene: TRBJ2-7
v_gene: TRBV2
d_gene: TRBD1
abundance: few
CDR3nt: TGTGCCAGCAGTGAATTAGGACAGGGAATGGACGAGCAGTACTTC
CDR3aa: CASSELGQGMDEQYF

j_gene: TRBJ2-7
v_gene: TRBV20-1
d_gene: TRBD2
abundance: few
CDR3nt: TGCAGTGCCGACGGGAAACTAGCGGGAACCTACGAGCAGTACTTC
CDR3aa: CSADGKLAGTYEQYF

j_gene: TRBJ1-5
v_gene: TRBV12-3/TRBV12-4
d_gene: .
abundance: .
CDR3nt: TGTGCCAGCAGTTTCGGACAGACGAATCAGCCCCAGCATTTT
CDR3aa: CASSFGQTNQPQHF

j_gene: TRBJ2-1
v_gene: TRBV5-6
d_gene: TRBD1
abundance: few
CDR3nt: TGTGCCAGCAGGTCGACAGGGGGCGAACAGTTCTTC
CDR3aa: CASRSTGGEQFF

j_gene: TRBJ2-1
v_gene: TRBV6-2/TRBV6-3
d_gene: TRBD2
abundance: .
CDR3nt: TGTGCCAGCAGTCTAAGGGGGACTAGCGGGGTCGAGCAGTTCTTC
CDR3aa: CASSLRGTSGVEQFF

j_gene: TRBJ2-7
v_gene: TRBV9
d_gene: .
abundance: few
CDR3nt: TGTGCCAGCAGCGTAGGAGCGGCTGGCGAGCAGTACTTC
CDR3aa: CASSVGAAGEQYF

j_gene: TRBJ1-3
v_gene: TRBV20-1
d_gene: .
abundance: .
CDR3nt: TGCAGTGCTAGAGTGGCAGGACGAACCTCTGGAAACACCATATATTTT
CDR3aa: CSARVAGRTSGNTIYF

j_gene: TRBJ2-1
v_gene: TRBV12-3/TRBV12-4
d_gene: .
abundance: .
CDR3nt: TGTGCCAGCAATAACAATGAGCAGTTCTTC
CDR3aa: CASNNNEQFF

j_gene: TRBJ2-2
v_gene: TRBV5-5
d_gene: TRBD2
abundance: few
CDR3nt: TGTGCCAGCAGCCCCTTAGCGGGGGGGACGGGCGGGGAGCTGTTTTTT
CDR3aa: CASSPLAGGTGGELFF

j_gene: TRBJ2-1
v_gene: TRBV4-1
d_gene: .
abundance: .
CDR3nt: TGCGCCAGCAGCCAGTTGAGCCTTAGCTCCTACAATGAGCAGTTCTTC
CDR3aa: CASSQLSLSSYNEQFF

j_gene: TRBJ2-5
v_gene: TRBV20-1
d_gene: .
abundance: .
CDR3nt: TGCAGTGCTAGGGTTGGGGAGACCCAGTACTTC
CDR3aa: CSARVGETQYF

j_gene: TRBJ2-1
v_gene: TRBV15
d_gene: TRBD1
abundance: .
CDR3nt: TGTGCCACCAGCATCAGGGGGTTCAATGAGCAGTTCTTC
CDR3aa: CATSIRGFNEQFF

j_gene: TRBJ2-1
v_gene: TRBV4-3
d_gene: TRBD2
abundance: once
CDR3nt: TGCGCCAGCAGCCAATATCTTAGCGGGAGGCCTCACTCCTACAATGAGCAGTTCTTC
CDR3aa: CASSQYLSGRPHSYNEQFF

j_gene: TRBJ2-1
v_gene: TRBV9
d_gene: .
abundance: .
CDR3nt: TGTGCCAGCAGCGTAGGAATGGGAGGCGGGCGCTCCTACAATGAGCAGTTCTTC
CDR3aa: CASSVGMGGGRSYNEQFF

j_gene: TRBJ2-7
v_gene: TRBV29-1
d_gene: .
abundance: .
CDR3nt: TGCAGCGTGGAGACTCCCTACGAGCAGTACTTC
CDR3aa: CSVETPYEQYF

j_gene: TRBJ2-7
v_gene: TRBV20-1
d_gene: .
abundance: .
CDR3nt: TGCAGTGCTAGCCCAGGGACAACCTACGAGCAGTACTTC
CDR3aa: CSASPGTTYEQYF

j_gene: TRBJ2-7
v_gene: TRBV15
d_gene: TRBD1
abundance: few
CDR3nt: TGTGCCACCAGCAGAGATCCGACAGGGGGGTACGAGCAGTACTTC
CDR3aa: CATSRDPTGGYEQYF

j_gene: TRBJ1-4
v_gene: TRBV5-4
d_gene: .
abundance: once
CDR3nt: TGTGCCAGCAGCTTGGCCGGGAGGAATAATGAAAAACTGTTTTTT
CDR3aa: CASSLAGRNNEKLFF

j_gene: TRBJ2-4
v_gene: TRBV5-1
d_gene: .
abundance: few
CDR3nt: TGCGCCAGCAGCGGGCAGGGCGGCAACGACATTCAGTACTTC
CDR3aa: CASSGQGGNDIQYF

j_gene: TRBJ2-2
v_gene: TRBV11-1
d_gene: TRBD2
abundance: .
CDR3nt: TGTGCCAGCAGCTTAGATACAGCGCGACGCGGGGGGCCCCCGGGGACCGGGGAGCTGTTTTTT
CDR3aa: CASSLDTARRGGPPGTGELFF

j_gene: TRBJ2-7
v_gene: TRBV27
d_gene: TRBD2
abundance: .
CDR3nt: TGTGCCAGCACCAAACGGACTAGCGGGAGCTACGAGCAGTACTTC
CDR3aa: CASTKRTSGSYEQYF

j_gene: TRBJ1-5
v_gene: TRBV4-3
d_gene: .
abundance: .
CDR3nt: TGCGCCAGCAGCCAAGATGGGGTTCAGCCCCAGCATTTT
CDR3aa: CASSQDGVQPQHF

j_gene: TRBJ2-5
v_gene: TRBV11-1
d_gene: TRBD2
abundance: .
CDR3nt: TGTGCCAGCAGCCCACCCGGGACTAGCGGGGGGGCCAGAGAGACCCAGTACTTC
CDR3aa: CASSPPGTSGGARETQYF

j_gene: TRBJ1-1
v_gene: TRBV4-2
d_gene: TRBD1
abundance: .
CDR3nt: TGTGCCAGCAGCTTCTCCCCCGACAGGGTAGGGACTGAAGCTTTCTTT
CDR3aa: CASSFSPDRVGTEAFF

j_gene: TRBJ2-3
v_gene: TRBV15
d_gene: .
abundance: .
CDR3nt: TGTGCCACCAGCCCCCACTCGACCCTCACAGATACGCAGAATTTT
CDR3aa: CATSPHSTLTDTQNF

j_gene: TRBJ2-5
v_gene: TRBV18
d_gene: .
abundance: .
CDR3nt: TGTGCCAGCTCACCATACACACCCCAAGAGACCCAGTACTTC
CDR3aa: CASSPYTPQETQYF

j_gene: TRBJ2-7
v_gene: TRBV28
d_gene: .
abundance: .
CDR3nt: TGTGCCAGCAGGGGAGGTTGGGGGCCCTCCTACGAGCAGTACTTC
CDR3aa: CASRGGWGPSYEQYF

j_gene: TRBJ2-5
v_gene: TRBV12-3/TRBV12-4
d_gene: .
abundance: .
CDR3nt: TGTGCCAGCGGGTGGGGAAAAGAGACCCAGTACTTC
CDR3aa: CASGWGKETQYF

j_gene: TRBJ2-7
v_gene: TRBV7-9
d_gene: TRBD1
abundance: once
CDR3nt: TGTGCCAGCAGAACCGGGACAGGGGACAACGAGCAGTACTTC
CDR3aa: CASRTGTGDNEQYF

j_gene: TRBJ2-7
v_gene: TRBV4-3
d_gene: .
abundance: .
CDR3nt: TGCGCCAGCAGCCAAGGGGTGGACACCACCTCCTACGAGCAGTACTTC
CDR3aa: CASSQGVDTTSYEQYF

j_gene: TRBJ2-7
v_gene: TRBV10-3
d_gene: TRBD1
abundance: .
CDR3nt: TGTGCCATCAGACCATCGGGACAGGGGGCGCGAGAGCAGTACTTC
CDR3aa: CAIRPSGQGAREQYF

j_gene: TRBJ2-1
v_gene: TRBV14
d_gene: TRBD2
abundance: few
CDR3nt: TGTGCCAGCAGCCTACTCTCTAGCGGGAGCTACAATGAGCAGTTCTTC
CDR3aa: CASSLLSSGSYNEQFF

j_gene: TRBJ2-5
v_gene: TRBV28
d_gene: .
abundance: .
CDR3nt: TGTGCCAGCAGTTTCTTTGGGTCGGGAGAAGGCGAGACCCAGTACTTC
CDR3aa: CASSFFGSGEGETQYF

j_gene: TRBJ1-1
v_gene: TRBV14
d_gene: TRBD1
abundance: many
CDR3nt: TGTGCCAGCAGCCAAAACCGGGACAGGGAAGCTTTCTTT
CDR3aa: CASSQNRDREAFF

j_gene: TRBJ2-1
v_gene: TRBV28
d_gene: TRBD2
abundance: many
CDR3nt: TGTGCCAGCAGTTTAAGTTCGAGGGGACTAGCGGGGGGGAGGTCTGAGCAGTTCTTC
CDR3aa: CASSLSSRGLAGGRSEQFF

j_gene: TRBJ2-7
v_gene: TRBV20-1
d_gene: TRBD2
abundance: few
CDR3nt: TGCAGTGCTAGCGCCGCCGGGACTAGCGGCGAGCAGTACTTC
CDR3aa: CSASAAGTSGEQYF

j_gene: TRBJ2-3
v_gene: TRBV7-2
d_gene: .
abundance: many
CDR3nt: TGTGCCAGCAGCCTAGTATATTTAGGGGCGGCAGATACGCAGTATTTT
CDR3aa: CASSLVYLGAADTQYF

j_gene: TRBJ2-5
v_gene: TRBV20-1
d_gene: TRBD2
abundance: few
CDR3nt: TGCAGTGCTAGGAAGCGGGAGGGTCAAGAGACCCAGTACTTC
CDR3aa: CSARKREGQETQYF

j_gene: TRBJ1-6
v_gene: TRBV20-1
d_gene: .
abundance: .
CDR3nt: TGCAGTGCCAGTGGCTCTAATTCACCCCTCCACTTT
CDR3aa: CSASGSNSPLHF

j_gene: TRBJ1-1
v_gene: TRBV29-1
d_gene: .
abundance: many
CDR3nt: TGCAGCGCAAGGGGCGGTGATAATGAAGCTTTCTTT
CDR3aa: CSARGGDNEAFF

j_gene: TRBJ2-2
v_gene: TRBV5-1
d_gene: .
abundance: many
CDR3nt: TGTGCCAGCAGCCCCGCGAACACCGGGGAGCTGTTTTTT
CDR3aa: CASSPANTGELFF

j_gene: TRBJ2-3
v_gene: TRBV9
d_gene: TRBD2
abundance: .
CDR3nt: TGTGCCAGCAGCCTTCAGGGAGGTAGCGGGGGGCCCTTTAGCACAGATACGCAGTATTTT
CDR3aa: CASSLQGGSGGPFSTDTQYF

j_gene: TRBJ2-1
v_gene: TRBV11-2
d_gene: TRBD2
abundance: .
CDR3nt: TGTGCCAGCAGCCGCGGGCTGGGACTAGCGGATCCCAATGAGCAGTTCTTC
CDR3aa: CASSRGLGLADPNEQFF

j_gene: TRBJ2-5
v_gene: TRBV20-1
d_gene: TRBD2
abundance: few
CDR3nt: TGCAGTGCTATAGCGGGAGGGCCGCAGGAGACCCAGTACTTC
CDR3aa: CSAIAGGPQETQYF

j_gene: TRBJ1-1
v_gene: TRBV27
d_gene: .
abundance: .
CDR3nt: TGTGCCAGCAGTTTATTTCAGGGCCGAACTGAAGCTTTCTTT
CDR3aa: CASSLFQGRTEAFF

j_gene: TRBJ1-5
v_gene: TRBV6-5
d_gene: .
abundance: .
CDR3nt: TGTGCCAGCAGTTACCCCATAGTGGCAGGGAGAGGCAATCAGCCCCAGCATTTT
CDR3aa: CASSYPIVAGRGNQPQHF

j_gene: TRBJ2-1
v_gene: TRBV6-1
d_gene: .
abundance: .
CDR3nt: TGTGCCAGCAGAGAAGTTAGCGGAAGATACAATGAGCAGTTCTTC
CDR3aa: CASREVSGRYNEQFF

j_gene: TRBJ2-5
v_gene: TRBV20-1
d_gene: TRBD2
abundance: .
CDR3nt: TGCAGTGCCAGAAAAGCGGGGGGCCGGGAGACCCAGTACTTC
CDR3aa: CSARKAGGRETQYF

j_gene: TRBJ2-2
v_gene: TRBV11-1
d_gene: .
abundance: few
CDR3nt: TGTGCCAGCAGCCAATCCCCCCCCGGGGAGCTGTTTTTT
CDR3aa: CASSQSPPGELFF

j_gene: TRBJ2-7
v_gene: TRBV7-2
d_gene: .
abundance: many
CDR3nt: TGTGCCAGCAGCTTAAGTCCCGCGGGCGAGCAGTACTTC
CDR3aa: CASSLSPAGEQYF

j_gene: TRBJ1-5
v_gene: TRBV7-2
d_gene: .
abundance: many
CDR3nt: TGTGCCAGCAGCTTATATAATCAGCCCCAGCATTTT
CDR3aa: CASSLYNQPQHF